Each of the 14 T cell receptor beta chains below was sequenced from the same sample in a study of T cell responses to AZD1222 COVID-19 vaccine (dated by TCRdb to the early 2020s). Libraries were made using the immunoSEQ multiplex PCR assay. TCRdb re-hosts the immuneACCESS table, in-frame sequences only. Its copies lack some clones; in the studies checked, an unresolved V gene accounts for under half of them, and the cause for the rest is not known. The sample table records about 110,000 clones; roughly 87% of these occur just once. Together, the top ten hold 4.5% to 5.5% of the sample. What this sample's time point label stands for: baseline before first vaccination. Material: peripheral blood, obtained on day 0 of AZD1222 vaccination. The receptors were sampled from an adult in good health.

The V and J genes are TRBV28 and TRBJ1-3; 7 bases map to TRBD1. Looked up from germline, CDR1 is MDHEN and CDR2 is SYDVKM. The CDR3 extends over 17 amino acids. Trimming at V came to 6 bases and at J to 0 bases, leaving 11 bases not matched to a gene. CDR3 bases: TGTGCCAGCAGACCCCCCCAGGGGGTCTTCTCTGGAAACACCATATATTTT. This codes for CASRPPQGVFSGNTIYF.

The J gene is TRBJ2-3, the V gene TRBV10-3; TRBD2 agrees at 10 bases. The CDR3 is made up of 15 amino acids. CDR1 is ENHRY and CDR2 is SYGVKD in the germline V gene. With V trimmed by 4 bases and J by 0 bases, 1 base remained unmatched. DNA for the CDR3: TGTGCCATCAGTGGGACTAGCGGAAGCACAGATACGCAGTATTTT. It encodes CAISGTSGSTDTQYF.

V gene TRBV29-1 combines with J gene TRBJ2-1; 12 bases line up with TRBD2. CDR3 length: 18 residues. The trim removed 5 bases at V and 5 bases at J, leaving 16 bases unmatched. Germline V gene lookup returns CDR1 SQVTM and CDR2 ANQGSEA. CDR3 sequence reads: CSVSQLAGGTNSHNEQFF. The CDR3 DNA sequence: TGCAGCGTTAGCCAACTAGCGGGGGGCACTAATTCACACAATGAGCAGTTCTTC.

This chain links TRBV3-1 (or the pseudogene TRBV3-2) with TRBJ2-5, with D perhaps TRBD2 (6 bases). V was clipped by 4 bases and J by 5 bases, with 14 bases between them. Germline-derived CDR1 and CDR2 are LGHDT and YNNKEL (reference sequence). CDR3 length equals 14 residues. The CDR3 sequence is CASSPRGGSETQYF. The DNA of the CDR3 is TGTGCCAGCAGCCCCAGAGGAGGGTCCGAGACCCAGTACTTC.

This sequence joins TRBV2 and TRBJ1-1; TRBD1 matches at 11 bases. CDR3 length: 16 residues. Per germline, CDR1 SNHLY and CDR2 FYNNEI. Losses at the gene ends were 8 bases for V and 6 bases for J; bases not matched to a gene: 14. The CDR3 sequence: CASRTGGNQNLAEAFF. The CDR3 region has the DNA TGTGCCAGCCGGACAGGGGGCAATCAGAATTTGGCTGAAGCTTTCTTT.

This clone showed up just a few times. The chain employs TRBV19 and TRBJ1-5; D not certain. V lost 1 base and J lost 4, with 8 bases in between. Looked up from germline, CDR1 is LNHDA and CDR2 is SQIVND (reference sequence). This CDR3 contains 14 residues. The CDR3 loop reads CASSIGWGNQPQHF. CDR3 sequence (DNA): TGTGCCAGTAGTATAGGTTGGGGTAATCAGCCCCAGCATTTT. The whole variable domain, remainder taken from reference TRBV19 and TRBJ1-5, is DGGITQSPKYLFRKEGQNVTLSCEQNLNHDAMYWYRQDPGQGLRLIYYSQIVNDFQKGDIAEGYSVSREKKESFPLTVTSAQKNPTAFYLCASSIGWGNQPQHFGDGTRLSIL.

The rearrangement links TRBV7-2 to TRBJ1-4, with D unclear. V lost 5 bases to trimming and J lost 7 bases, with 11 bases between them. CDR1 and CDR2 from the germline V gene are SGHTA and FQGNSA. This CDR3 is built from 13 residues. This chain's CDR3 is CASSPTRVEKLFF. CDR3 nucleotide sequence: TGTGCCAGCAGCCCGACTCGAGTTGAAAAACTGTTTTTT.

The chain combines TRBV10-3 with TRBJ1-4, with D uncertain. The CDR3 is made up of 12 amino acids. Between the trimmed V and J ends, which lost 2 bases and 8 bases, there was a span of 6 bases. Per germline, CDR1 ENHRY and CDR2 SYGVKD. CDR3 in DNA: TGTGCCATCAGTGAGGCCAGCGAAAAACTGTTTTTT. It translates to CAISEASEKLFF.

This clone has just a few counts. One end of the junction varies from germline; a read error may be responsible. The chain links TRBV30 to TRBJ1-1, with 8 bases lining up with TRBD1. The CDR3 totals 15 residues. Germline CDR1 reads GTSNPN; CDR2 reads SVGIG (reference sequence). CDR3 region: CAWRNRDRLNPEAFF. DNA of the CDR3: TGTGCCTGGAGGAACCGGGACAGGCTGAACCCTGAAGCTTTCTTT.

This clone was counted once. The chain couples TRBV6-5 to TRBJ1-5, with a tentative D call TRBD1 (6 bases). V was trimmed by 7 bases and J by 6 bases, leaving 16 bases between them. Germline V lookup: CDR1 MNHEY, CDR2 SVGAGI. CDR3 length: 14 residues. The CDR3 region is CASTRGGELQPQHF. Written as DNA, the CDR3 is TGTGCCAGCACAAGGGGGGGGGAGCTTCAGCCCCAGCATTTT.

This clone occurred a few times. The chain carries TRBV19 and TRBJ2-7; 7 nucleotides align to TRBD2. CDR1 is LNHDA and CDR2 is SQIVND in the germline V gene (reference sequence). The length of the CDR3 is 13 residues. V shed 5 bases and J 2 bases; nucleotides not matched to a gene: 3. The CDR3 loop reads CASSSGLAYEQYF. DNA of the CDR3: TGTGCCAGTAGTTCCGGACTAGCCTACGAGCAGTACTTC.

The chain has TRBV7-2 and TRBJ2-3, with 8 bases identical to TRBD1. CDR1 is SGHTA and CDR2 is FQGNSA in the germline V gene. Trimming at V came to 5 bases and at J to 0 bases, leaving 7 bases not matched to a gene. CDR3 length equals 16 residues. CDR3 loop: CASSQAGGGSTDTQYF. The CDR3 DNA is TGTGCCAGCAGCCAAGCAGGGGGCGGGAGCACAGATACGCAGTATTTT.

V gene TRBV7-9 combines with J gene TRBJ2-4, with no clear D. Trimming pared 11 bases from V and 0 bases from J, leaving 14 bases between. The CDR3 contains 14 residues. Germline loops: CDR1 SEHNR, CDR2 FQNEAQ (reference sequence). The CDR3 DNA is TGTGCCGAGCTGGTTCCGGGAGCCAAAAACATTCAGTACTTC. It encodes CAELVPGAKNIQYF.

The chain combines TRBV3-1 (or the pseudogene TRBV3-2) with TRBJ2-7; 10 bases are shared with TRBD2. The CDR3 contains 16 residues. Per the germline V gene, CDR1 is LGHDT and CDR2 is YNNKEL (reference sequence). The V and J ends lost 0 bases and 4 bases, in that order; junction bases with no gene match: 6. The CDR3 reads CASSQEASGSQYEQYF. CDR3 nucleotide sequence: TGTGCCAGCAGCCAAGAAGCTAGCGGGAGCCAGTACGAGCAGTACTTC.